This is a list of T cell receptor beta chains from one sample in a study of OX40 agonist ivuxolimab in advanced cancers. Sequencing was performed with immunoSEQ multiplex PCR; in TCRdb, only in-frame clones are kept and a portion is missing. The sample lists around 94,000 clones, approximately 89% seen once, with approximately 0.78% in the top ten. Specimen: CD4+ or CD8+ T cells sorted from blood, collected in a trial of the OX40 agonist ivuxolimab. These receptors originate from an adult with an advanced solid tumor such as melanoma, head and neck, liver or kidney cancer. Each CDR3 is given with its conserved first and last residue. D genes are given only for firm matches. The listing skips clone size in some rows; elsewhere it reads once, few, many or a size class.

D: NA
J: TRBJ2-3
size: NA
V: TRBV7-9
CDR3: CASSPLGRGDTQYF
DNA: TGTGCCAGCAGCCCCCTGGGGCGGGGAGATACGCAGTATTTT

D: NA
J: TRBJ2-7
size: NA
V: TRBV6-6
CDR3: CASSDTLAYTYEQYF
DNA: TGTGCCAGCAGCGACACTCTAGCGTATACCTACGAGCAGTACTTC

D: NA
J: TRBJ2-3
size: NA
V: TRBV30
CDR3: CAWSVRSTDTQYF
DNA: TGTGCCTGGAGTGTACGGAGCACAGATACGCAGTATTTT

D: NA
J: TRBJ2-1
size: NA
V: TRBV9
CDR3: CASSVGYEQFF
DNA: TGTGCCAGCAGCGTAGGGTATGAGCAGTTCTTC

D: TRBD2
J: TRBJ2-3
size: NA
V: TRBV7-2
CDR3: CASSLTSGSVDTQYF
DNA: TGTGCCAGCAGCTTGACTAGCGGGAGCGTAGATACGCAGTATTTT

D: NA
J: TRBJ2-7
size: NA
V: TRBV4-3
CDR3: CASSQDLRQTYEQYF
DNA: TGCGCCAGCAGCCAAGATCTCAGGCAGACCTACGAGCAGTACTTC

D: NA
J: TRBJ2-7
size: NA
V: TRBV28
CDR3: CASSRVVPSYEQYF
DNA: TGTGCCAGCAGTCGGGTAGTCCCCTCCTACGAGCAGTACTTC

D: NA
J: TRBJ1-3
size: few
V: TRBV7-6
CDR3: CASSLAMWQEAGNTIYF
DNA: TGTGCCAGCAGCTTAGCTATGTGGCAGGAGGCTGGAAACACCATATATTTT

D: NA
J: TRBJ2-7
size: once
V: TRBV2
CDR3: CASAQGFYEQYF
DNA: TGTGCCAGCGCACAGGGCTTCTACGAGCAGTACTTC

D: TRBD1
J: TRBJ2-1
size: NA
V: TRBV7-2
CDR3: CASSLQGKGEQFF
DNA: TGTGCCAGCAGCCTACAGGGGAAGGGTGAGCAGTTCTTC

D: NA
J: TRBJ2-1
size: NA
V: TRBV19
CDR3: CASSVTTYNEQFF
DNA: TGTGCCAGTAGTGTTACGACTTACAATGAGCAGTTCTTC

D: TRBD1
J: TRBJ2-7
size: NA
V: TRBV7-6
CDR3: CASSARDSSYEQYF
DNA: TGTGCCAGCAGCGCCCGGGACAGTTCCTACGAGCAGTACTTC

D: TRBD1
J: TRBJ2-7
size: NA
V: TRBV7-3
CDR3: CASSLEVGGAYEQYF
DNA: TGTGCCAGCAGCTTAGAGGTAGGGGGCGCCTACGAGCAGTACTTC

D: NA
J: TRBJ1-1
size: NA
V: TRBV5-1
CDR3: CASSQQGMNTEAFF
DNA: TGCGCCAGCAGCCAACAGGGAATGAACACTGAAGCTTTCTTT

D: TRBD1
J: TRBJ1-4
size: NA
V: TRBV4-1
CDR3: CASSQPYDREEKLFF
DNA: TGCGCCAGCAGCCAACCATATGACAGGGAAGAAAAACTGTTTTTT

D: TRBD2
J: TRBJ2-2
size: NA
V: TRBV30
CDR3: CAWSESLAGGINTGELFF
DNA: TGTGCCTGGAGTGAAAGCTTAGCGGGAGGGATAAACACCGGGGAGCTGTTTTTT

D: TRBD2
J: TRBJ2-2
size: few
V: TRBV5-6
CDR3: CASSFLERELLGGELFF
DNA: TGTGCCAGCAGCTTCTTAGAGCGGGAGCTACTAGGCGGGGAGCTGTTTTTT

D: NA
J: TRBJ2-7
size: NA
V: TRBV11-2
CDR3: CASSLASNYEQYF
DNA: TGTGCCAGCAGCTTAGCCAGTAACTACGAGCAGTACTTC

D: TRBD2
J: TRBJ2-5
size: NA
V: TRBV7-9
CDR3: CASSLWREVGETQYF
DNA: TGTGCCAGCAGCTTATGGCGGGAGGTAGGGGAGACCCAGTACTTC

D: NA
J: TRBJ2-3
size: NA
V: TRBV9
CDR3: CASSVSGTPASTDTQYF
DNA: TGTGCCAGCAGCGTATCCGGGACACCGGCAAGCACAGATACGCAGTATTTT